This passage covers 22 T cell receptor beta chains from one sample sequenced in a study of T cell changes during pregnancy in multiple sclerosis. Assay used: immunoSEQ multiplex PCR; TCRdb lists only in-frame clones, some missing. The sample contains 45,000 to 55,000 clones, about 91% of which appear only once. Sequences were derived from peripheral blood, sampled after pregnancy. These receptors came from a female donor with multiple sclerosis, enrolled in a pregnancy study.

CDR3 sequence reads: CASRTDSAPNYGYTF. The CDR3 DNA is TGTGCCAGCAGAACCGACAGTGCCCCTAACTATGGCTACACCTTC. The genes are TRBV6-4 and TRBJ1-2; a weak D match, TRBD1 (5 bases). The CDR3 has 15 residues. The germline V gene has CDR1 MRHNA and CDR2 SNTAGT. The V gene lost 6 bases and the J gene lost 0 bases, with 14 bases spanning the gap.

With respect to this clone: One junction end does not reproduce the germline sequence, and a read error may be involved. The chain employs TRBV2 and TRBJ1-6, with 7 bases matching TRBD1. Germline loops: CDR1 SNHLY, CDR2 FYNNEI. The CDR3 spans 16 residues. For the CDR3, the DNA is TGTGCCAGCAGAGAAGGACAGGCGGCCTATAATTCACCCCTCCACTTT. It yields the protein CASREGQAAYNSPLHF.

CDR3 amino acids: CAWSGANPSYEQYF. CDR3 coding DNA: TGTGCCTGGAGTGGGGCTAACCCTTCCTACGAGCAGTACTTC. The genes are TRBV30 and TRBJ2-7; unclear D gene. CDR3 length: 14 amino acids. V was shortened by 1 base and J by 1 base, with 11 bases between the two germline ends. Germline V gene sequence: CDR1 GTSNPN, CDR2 SVGIG (reference sequence). The full variable domain, completed using reference TRBV30 and TRBJ2-7, is SQTIHQWPATLVQPVGSPLSLECTVEGTSNPNLYWYRQAAGRGLQLLFYSVGIGQISSEVPQNLSASRPQDRQFILSSKKLLLSDSGFYLCAWSGANPSYEQYFGPGTRLTVT.

The chain uses TRBV5-3 and TRBJ2-1; D not resolved. TRBV5-3 is labeled an ORF, and its function is uncertain. This CDR3 region has 13 residues. Trimming pared 1 base from V and 3 bases from J, leaving 5 bases between. The CDR3 DNA is TGTGCCAGAAGCTTGACTGGCTACAATGAGCAGTTCTTC. This encodes CARSLTGYNEQFF.

V is TRBV7-2 and J is TRBJ1-5; no reliable D call. CDR1 is SGHTA, CDR2 FQGNSA, per germline. The germline V and J ends were trimmed by 5 bases and 2 bases, with 7 bases remaining between them. The length of the CDR3 is 13 residues. CDR3 in amino acids: CASSLQGNQPQHF. CDR3 bases: TGTGCCAGCAGCCTCCAGGGCAATCAGCCCCAGCATTTT.

The V and J genes are TRBV7-2 and TRBJ2-5, with unresolved D. The V and J ends lost 1 base and 1 base respectively, with 10 bases between them. The CDR3 loop spans 15 amino acids. CDR1 is SGHTA and CDR2 is FQGNSA in the germline V gene. The CDR3 DNA reads as TGTGCCAGCAGCTTAGGGTCGGCTAGCCAAGAGACCCAGTACTTC. Translated, it gives CASSLGSASQETQYF.

The chain carries TRBV30 and TRBJ2-7; 7 positions agree with TRBD1. Trimming took 3 bases from V and 0 from J; bases not matched to a gene: 11. CDR3 length: 16 residues. Germline V gene sequence: CDR1 GTSNPN, CDR2 SVGIG (reference sequence). Here the CDR3 reads CAWRGNRGTTSYEQYF. The DNA for the CDR3 is TGTGCCTGGAGGGGGAACAGGGGAACGACCTCCTACGAGCAGTACTTC.

V usage is TRBV6-5 and J usage is TRBJ2-6; the D is unclear. The CDR3 extends over 15 amino acids. CDR1 is MNHEY, CDR2 SVGAGI, per germline. Between the trimmed V and J ends, which lost 0 bases and 0 bases, there was a span of 3 bases. In nucleotides, the CDR3 is TGTGCCAGCAGTTACTCGAGCTCTGGGGCCAACGTCCTGACTTTC. This encodes CASSYSSSGANVLTF.

The J gene is TRBJ1-6, the V gene TRBV4-3; 7 nucleotides align to TRBD1. The germline gives CDR1 LGHNA, CDR2 YSLEER. There are 14 residues in the CDR3. V trimming: 5 bases; J trimming: 9 bases; junction bases outside the gene matches: 7. CDR3 region: CASSYDRVGSPLHF. The DNA for the CDR3 is TGCGCCAGCAGCTACGACAGGGTGGGTTCACCCCTCCACTTT.

This chain links TRBV25-1 with TRBJ2-1; 9 nucleotides line up with TRBD2. Germline CDR1 and CDR2: MGHDK and SYGVNS. V trimming: 4 bases; J trimming: 4 bases; junction bases outside the gene matches: 14. The CDR3 spans 18 residues. CDR3 amino acids: CASSGNRGPAGGYNEQFF. The CDR3 DNA follows: TGTGCCAGCAGTGGAAACAGGGGTCCGGCGGGGGGGTACAATGAGCAGTTCTTC.

The chain uses TRBV7-3 and TRBJ2-3, with 7 bases lining up with TRBD1. This CDR3 contains 16 residues. CDR1 is SGHTA, CDR2 FQGTGA, per germline. V lost 5 bases, J lost 2 bases, and 10 bases stayed unmatched. CDR3 DNA sequence: TGTGCCAGCAGCCTTGGACAGGCTCGGCCCACAGATACGCAGTATTTT. This translates into CASSLGQARPTDTQYF.

V and J are TRBV9 and TRBJ1-2; 8 nucleotides line up with TRBD1. The CDR3 has 15 residues. Germline values: CDR1 SGDLS, CDR2 YYNGEE. The V gene end was trimmed by 0 bases and the J gene end by 6 bases; junction bases not matched to a gene: 7. The CDR3 bases are TGTGCCAGCAGCGTAGACACAGGGGGGCGGGATGGCTACACCTTC. This translates into CASSVDTGGRDGYTF.

This chain uses TRBV6-4 with TRBJ1-1, with 7 bases lining up with TRBD1. The V gene end was trimmed by 4 bases and the J gene end by 4 bases; junction bases not matched to a gene: 6. Germline assignment: CDR1 MRHNA and CDR2 SNTAGT. The CDR3 is 14 residues long. The CDR3 spells CASSGTGSATEAFF. The CDR3 nucleotides are TGTGCCAGCAGTGGGACAGGTTCGGCCACTGAAGCTTTCTTT.

This chain connects TRBV11-2 to TRBJ2-7; D perhaps matches TRBD1 (5 bases). The CDR3 is made up of 14 amino acids. Germline values: CDR1 SGHAT, CDR2 FQNNGV. Trimming removed 0 bases from V and 5 bases from J, with 11 bases in between. CDR3 residues: CASSLDVRVNEQYF. DNA for the CDR3: TGTGCCAGCAGCTTAGATGTCAGGGTGAACGAGCAGTACTTC.

The rearrangement joins TRBV18 to TRBJ1-2; tentative D call: TRBD1 (6 bases). The V and J ends lost 3 bases and 1 base respectively, with 15 bases between them. The CDR3 runs to 16 residues. Looked up from germline, CDR1 is KGHSH and CDR2 is LQKENI. The CDR3 DNA follows: TGTGCCAGCTCACCCCTCCCAGGGGCCGATAACTATGGCTACACCTTC. Translating it yields CASSPLPGADNYGYTF.

V is TRBV7-8 and J is TRBJ1-3; 8 bases align to TRBD1. This CDR3 region has 18 residues. Germline CDR1 is SGHVS and CDR2 is FQNEAQ. Unmatched junction bases numbered 9, after V lost 0 bases and J lost 2 bases. The CDR3 region is CASSLARTGLGTGNTIYF. The CDR3 DNA reads as TGTGCCAGCAGCTTAGCGCGGACAGGGTTAGGGACTGGAAACACCATATATTTT.

The CDR3: CASSKGLLNPYEQYF. The DNA for the CDR3 is TGTGCCAGCAGCAAGGGACTGCTGAACCCCTACGAGCAGTACTTC. This rearrangement joins TRBV5-6 to TRBJ2-7, with a tentative D call TRBD2 (6 bases). Trimming stripped 4 bases from V and 2 bases from J, with 16 bases between. CDR1 is SGHDT, CDR2 YYEEEE, per germline. The CDR3 totals 15 residues. The whole variable domain, remainder taken from reference TRBV5-6 and TRBJ2-7, is DAGVTQSPTHLIKTRGQQVTLRCSPKSGHDTVSWYQQALGQGPQFIFQYYEEEERQRGNFPDRFSGHQFPNYSSELNVNALLLGDSALYLCASSKGLLNPYEQYFGPGTRLTVT.

In DNA form, the CDR3 reads TGCGCCAGCAGCCAAGAGGCCCTGTCCAGGGTTGGAGGGTACACCTTC. Translated, it gives CASSQEALSRVGGYTF. The chain carries TRBV4-1 and TRBJ1-2; D perhaps matches TRBD1 (5 bases). CDR3 size: 16 residues. In germline, CDR1 is MGHRA, CDR2 YSYEKL. Trimming cost V 0 bases and J 11 bases, with 22 bases left between them.

The V call is TRBV5-1, the J call TRBJ1-4, with 8 bases identical to TRBD1. Germline V gene lookup returns CDR1 SGHRS and CDR2 YFSETQ. This CDR3 has 14 residues. After removal of 4 bases from V and 8 bases from J, the junction contained 7 bases not matched to a gene. The DNA of the CDR3 is TGCGCCAGCAGCAGGACAGGGACCGGAGAAAAACTGTTTTTT. Amino acid sequence: CASSRTGTGEKLFF.

Only one count was recorded for this clone. The rearrangement uses TRBV4-1 and TRBJ1-4; a weak D match, TRBD1 (5 bases). Germline V gene lookup returns CDR1 MGHRA and CDR2 YSYEKL. V dropped 4 bases and J dropped 13 bases, with 13 bases sitting between them. The CDR3 sequence is 12 residues long. In DNA, the CDR3 is TGCGCCAGCAGCCGGGTGGGGGAGGTACTGTTTTTT. It encodes CASSRVGEVLFF.

This clone was seen at least ten times. This CDR3 is CASKPGQGDTGELFF. DNA for the CDR3: TGTGCCAGCAAGCCCGGACAGGGGGACACCGGGGAGCTGTTTTTT. The chain joins TRBV6-4 to TRBJ2-2, with 10 bases aligning to TRBD1. Per the germline V gene, CDR1 is MRHNA and CDR2 is SNTAGT. V trimming: 7 bases; J trimming: 3 bases; junction bases outside the gene matches: 5. The CDR3 is 15 amino acids.

The rearrangement joins TRBV5-8 to TRBJ2-2; D is undetermined. The germline gives CDR1 SGHTS, CDR2 YDEGEE. The CDR3 length is 15 residues. Trimming removed 0 bases at V and 0 bases at J, with 6 bases between. The CDR3 loop is CASSLDGANTGELFF. DNA for the CDR3: TGTGCCAGCAGCTTGGACGGTGCGAACACCGGGGAGCTGTTTTTT.